This T cell receptor (beta chain) came from a study of T cell responses to AZD1222 COVID-19 vaccine. Using immunoSEQ multiplex PCR, the repertoire was profiled, and TCRdb retains in-frame clones only, with some absent. Here the sample spans 150,000 to 180,000 clones, 90% being singletons. Losses at the gene ends were 3 bases for V and 5 bases for J; bases not matched to a gene: 9. CDR1 is DFQATT and CDR2 is SNEGSKA in the germline V gene (reference sequence). The CDR3 length is 15 residues. The sequenced sample was peripheral blood, obtained on day 0 of AZD1222 vaccination. This receptor was obtained from an adult in good health. The J gene is TRBJ2-7, the V gene TRBV20-1; 11 bases align to TRBD2. In DNA form, the CDR3 reads TGCAGTGCTAGTGAAATAGCGGGAGGGCCGAACGAGCAGTACTTC. As protein: CSASEIAGGPNEQYF.